This T cell receptor beta chain is drawn from a study of T cells in Graves' hyperthyroidism and ophthalmopathy. V lost 5 bases to trimming and J lost 6 bases, with 10 bases between them. The CDR3 totals 12 residues. The germline CDR1 and CDR2 sequences are SGHTA and FQGNSA. Ten or more counts support this clonotype. Amplified TCR beta CDR3 regions derived from RNA transcripts. An initial round of RT-PCR targeting the TCR CDR3 relied on the HTBI primer set. MiXCR, applied by TCRdb to the multiplex PCR reads, yields one record per CDR3 protein. This repertoire shows 450,000 to 700,000 distinct CDR3 sequences, about half found once; its top ten account for roughly 19%.

The rearrangement uses TRBV7-2 and TRBJ1-2, with unresolved D. What was sequenced was peripheral blood or thyroid tissue (not recorded which). This TCR was sampled from an adult woman with Graves' disease, either hyperthyroidism or ophthalmopathy (not recorded which). The CDR3 is CASSHRRDGYTF. CDR3 nucleotides: TGTGCCAGCAGCCACCGTCGGGATGGCTACACCTTC.